What follows are 20 T cell receptor beta chains derived from one specimen sequenced in a study of cytomegalovirus exposure and HLA in healthy donors. The PCR made use of 60 Vbeta and 13 Jbeta primers. Sequencing used immunoSEQ multiplex PCR; TCRdb keeps in-frame clones, though not all of them. This table has 95,000 to 100,000 clones, 75% to 80% appearing once. The sequencing sample was made of PBMCs. These receptors all stem from a female donor in good health and CMV-seronegative.

This clone was counted a few times. V and J are TRBV9 and TRBJ1-5; D not resolved. The CDR3 consists of 13 residues. V lost 0 bases, J lost 4 bases, and 5 bases lay in between. The V gene's germline CDR1 is SGDLS and CDR2 YYNGEE. CDR3 DNA sequence: TGTGCCAGCAGCGTAGACGGGAATCAGCCCCAGCATTTT. It translates to CASSVDGNQPQHF.

The chain links TRBV11-2 to TRBJ2-7, with D possibly TRBD2 on 6 matching bases. CDR1 and CDR2 (germline): SGHAT, FQNNGV. Deletions cut 7 bases from V and 6 bases from J, with 19 bases between. This CDR3 is built from 14 residues. Written as DNA, the CDR3 is TGTGCCAGCACCCCCGCGGCGGGAAGGTCCGAGCAGTACTTC. Translating gives CASTPAAGRSEQYF.

In DNA form, the CDR3 reads TGTGCCAGCACCCAAGGAAGCGTCGGCAGGGGGCCGGGAGATACGCAGTATTTT. Translation gives CASTQGSVGRGPGDTQYF. V and J are TRBV27 and TRBJ2-3; 8 positions match TRBD1. This CDR3 is 18 amino acids long. Unmatched junction bases numbered 20, after V lost 7 bases and J lost 5 bases. CDR1 is MNHEY, CDR2 SMNVEV, per germline (reference sequence).

The rearrangement uses TRBV6-5 and TRBJ1-2; TRBD1 is a possible D gene (5 bases). Germline V lookup: CDR1 MNHEY, CDR2 SVGAGI. There are 12 residues in the CDR3. Trimming took 2 bases from V and 8 from J, leaving 9 bases between them. The CDR3 protein is CASSYVRGGYTF. The CDR3 nucleotides are TGTGCCAGCAGTTACGTACGGGGGGGCTACACCTTC.

The chain is built from TRBV6-5 and TRBJ2-7; D possibly corresponds to TRBD1 (6 bases). The CDR3 totals 13 residues. Looked up from germline, CDR1 is MNHEY and CDR2 is SVGAGI. V dropped 7 bases and J dropped 1 base, with 11 bases sitting between them. The CDR3 spells CASTQTGSYEQYF. The CDR3 nucleotides read TGTGCCAGCACCCAGACAGGATCCTACGAGCAGTACTTC.

V is TRBV7-9 and J is TRBJ2-2; D remains unclear. V gave up 7 bases and J gave up 2 bases, with 8 bases separating them. The CDR3 contains 13 residues. The germline V gene has CDR1 SEHNR and CDR2 FQNEAQ (reference sequence). The CDR3 coding sequence is TGTGCCAGCACGTATGTCAACACCGGGGAGCTGTTTTTT. Translating it yields CASTYVNTGELFF.

This clone occurred once. The chain couples TRBV6-5 to TRBJ1-1; TRBD1 agrees at 7 bases. The J segment lost 0 bases and the V segment lost 10 bases, leaving 8 bases of the junction unmatched. CDR1 and CDR2 (germline): MNHEY, SVGAGI. The CDR3 contains 14 residues. The CDR3 region is CATGDSSMNTEAFF. DNA of the CDR3: TGTGCCACAGGGGACAGTAGTATGAACACTGAAGCTTTCTTT.

The rearrangement joins TRBV11-3 to TRBJ2-3; 7 bases are a match to TRBD2. Trimming removed 1 base from V and 1 base from J; junction bases left unmatched: 5. Germline-derived CDR1 and CDR2 are SGHNT and YENEEA. The CDR3 runs to 16 residues. The CDR3 bases are TGTGCCAGCAGCTTAGGAGCGGGGATGGGCACAGATACGCAGTATTTT. Amino acids: CASSLGAGMGTDTQYF.

This sequence joins TRBV7-6 and TRBJ2-3; possible D gene TRBD1, 6 bases. The CDR3 contains 15 residues. Germline V gene sequence: CDR1 SGHVS, CDR2 FNYEAQ. Trimming stripped 2 bases from V and 4 bases from J, with 13 bases between. CDR3 region: CASSLSQGRADTQYF. The CDR3, as DNA: TGTGCCAGCAGCTTATCGCAGGGGAGAGCAGATACGCAGTATTTT.

The V and J genes are TRBV2 and TRBJ2-5, with a possible D match to TRBD2 (5 bases). The CDR3 is made up of 15 amino acids. Trimming left V 6 bases short and J 3 bases short, with 17 bases between. The germline gives CDR1 SNHLY, CDR2 FYNNEI. The CDR3 nucleotides are TGTGCCAGCAGCCCCCTCCGGCTAGCCGAAGAGACCCAGTACTTC. Residues: CASSPLRLAEETQYF.

The sample holds a few counts of this clone. The chain combines TRBV5-6 with TRBJ2-7; D possibly corresponds to TRBD1 (7 bases). Germline V gives CDR1 SGHDT, CDR2 YYEEEE. The CDR3 has 13 amino acids. Trimming shortened V by 4 bases and J by 7 bases, and 15 bases separated the two germline ends. The CDR3 nucleotides read TGTGCCAGCAGCCAGGAGGGGGCGCGGGAGCAGTACTTC. Its translation: CASSQEGAREQYF. Variable domain in full (rest from reference TRBV5-6 and TRBJ2-7): DAGVTQSPTHLIKTRGQQVTLRCSPKSGHDTVSWYQQALGQGPQFIFQYYEEEERQRGNFPDRFSGHQFPNYSSELNVNALLLGDSALYLCASSQEGAREQYFGPGTRLTVT.

J is TRBJ2-5 and V is TRBV5-6; 13 nucleotides agree with TRBD2. The CDR3 has 17 amino acids. The germline CDR1 and CDR2 sequences are SGHDT and YYEEEE. V trimming: 3 bases; J trimming: 2 bases; junction bases outside the gene matches: 7. The CDR3 reads CASSSGLAGALQETQYF. CDR3 sequence (DNA): TGTGCCAGCAGCTCCGGACTAGCGGGGGCTCTTCAAGAGACCCAGTACTTC. The variable domain in full, completed from reference TRBV5-6 and TRBJ2-5, reads DAGVTQSPTHLIKTRGQQVTLRCSPKSGHDTVSWYQQALGQGPQFIFQYYEEEERQRGNFPDRFSGHQFPNYSSELNVNALLLGDSALYLCASSSGLAGALQETQYFGPGTRLLVL.

This chain uses TRBV5-1 with TRBJ2-5; unclear D gene. The end of the DNA fits TRBJ2-7 better, so the J call may be wrong. The CDR3 length is 11 residues. Germline assignment: CDR1 SGHRS and CDR2 YFSETQ. The CDR3 sequence: CASSLLHEQYF. DNA for the CDR3: TGCGCCAGCAGCTTGCTGCACGAGCAGTACTTC.

CDR3 region: CASSYSNAGNQPQHF. CDR3 coding DNA: TGTGCCAGCAGTTACTCGAACGCAGGCAATCAGCCCCAGCATTTT. This chain links TRBV6-5 with TRBJ1-5; D gene ambiguous. With 0 bases removed from V and 2 bases from J, the gap between germline ends came to 8 bases. Germline-derived CDR1 and CDR2 are MNHEY and SVGAGI. The CDR3 runs 15 residues.

The V gene is TRBV7-3, the J gene TRBJ2-1; tentatively, D is TRBD1 (6 bases). This CDR3 spans 12 amino acids. With 4 bases removed from V and 10 bases from J, the gap between germline ends came to 11 bases. The germline V gene has CDR1 SGHTA and CDR2 FQGTGA. This CDR3 reads CASSSSGEEQFF. CDR3 bases: TGTGCCAGCAGCTCCTCAGGGGAAGAGCAGTTCTTC.

The rearrangement joins TRBV2 to TRBJ2-2, with 7 bases that match TRBD2. There are 14 residues in the CDR3. Germline V gene data show CDR1 as SNHLY and CDR2 as FYNNEI. V gave up 9 bases and J gave up 3 bases; unmatched junction bases: 7. The CDR3 nucleotides read TGTGCCAGTGGGCGGGAGACCCACACCGGGGAGCTGTTTTTT. Translated, it gives CASGRETHTGELFF.

The V gene is TRBV11-1, the J gene TRBJ2-1, with a weak D call TRBD2 (5 bases). CDR1 and CDR2 (germline): SGHAT, FQDESV (reference sequence). There are 12 residues in the CDR3. Trimming stripped 4 bases from V and 8 bases from J, with 9 bases between. Here the CDR3 reads CASSWESDEQFF. CDR3 in DNA: TGTGCCAGCAGCTGGGAGTCTGATGAGCAGTTCTTC.

The rearrangement links TRBV7-3 to TRBJ2-3, with TRBD1 as a possible D gene (5 bases). V was shortened by 2 bases and J by 6 bases, with 9 bases between the two germline ends. Germline loops: CDR1 SGHTA, CDR2 FQGTGA. CDR3 length equals 13 residues. The CDR3 spells CASSLDSPDTQYF. The CDR3 bases are TGTGCCAGCAGCTTAGACAGCCCTGATACGCAGTATTTT.

The chain uses TRBV10-3 and TRBJ2-7; D uncertain. With 5 bases removed from V and 2 bases from J, the gap between germline ends came to 13 bases. CDR3 length equals 14 residues. Germline CDR1 is ENHRY and CDR2 is SYGVKD. The CDR3 region is CAISQAALTYEQYF. CDR3 nucleotide sequence: TGTGCCATCAGTCAGGCAGCCCTAACCTACGAGCAGTACTTC.

For the CDR3, the DNA is TGTGCCAGCTCAGACGGACAGGCCTACGAGCAGTACTTC. Translated: CASSDGQAYEQYF. This sequence joins TRBV18 and TRBJ2-7, with TRBD1 matching 7 bases. Germline loops: CDR1 KGHSH, CDR2 LQKENI. The CDR3 is 13 residues long. The V and J ends lost 5 bases and 2 bases, in that order; junction bases with no gene match: 3.